Each of the 23 T cell receptor beta chains below was sequenced from the same sample in a study of T-cell memory formation after mild COVID-19. Each CDR3 protein gets one entry after TCRdb re-called the 5' RACE reads with MiXCR. Altogether roughly 200,000 distinct CDR3 sequences are present, 16% being singletons, with the ten largest covering about 2.1%. Sequenced input: PBMCs or a T cell subset sorted from them (not recorded which). The source is an adult woman who had mild COVID-19 (a few samples of this study predate the infection). Cell type and time point are not known.

This clonotype showed up just a few times. The V gene is TRBV6-5, the J gene TRBJ2-6; 7 bases line up with TRBD2. CDR1 MNHEY and CDR2 SVGAGI come from the germline V gene. V lost 5 bases to trimming and J lost 4 bases; unmatched junction nucleotides: 5. CDR3 length: 15 amino acids. The CDR3: CASSTGGKGANVLTF. The CDR3 DNA reads TGTGCCAGCAGTACGGGGGGAAAAGGGGCCAACGTCCTGACTTTC.

CDR3 amino acids: CASSFYTANYGYTF. CDR3 DNA sequence: TGTGCCAGCAGCTTTTATACAGCTAACTATGGCTACACCTTC. The rearrangement uses TRBV5-6 and TRBJ1-2; D ambiguous. Germline values: CDR1 SGHDT, CDR2 YYEEEE. V was pared by 2 bases and J by 0 bases, with 8 bases between. This CDR3 is 14 amino acids long.

The sample holds a few counts of this clonotype. The J gene is TRBJ2-3, the V gene TRBV6-1; no clear D gene. CDR3 length equals 15 residues. CDR1 is MNHNS, CDR2 SASEGT, per germline. V lost 1 base, J lost 0 bases, and 8 bases lay in between. DNA of the CDR3: TGTGCCAGCAGTGAAGGGGTATCCAGCACAGATACGCAGTATTTT. Protein sequence: CASSEGVSSTDTQYF.

The rearrangement links TRBV20-1 to TRBJ2-7; 9 bases agree with TRBD2. In germline, CDR1 is DFQATT, CDR2 SNEGSKA (reference sequence). Unmatched junction bases numbered 18, after V lost 2 bases and J lost 1 base. The CDR3 sequence is 19 residues long. The CDR3 here is CSARNRDSLRLAGSYEQYF. The CDR3 region has the DNA TGCAGTGCTAGAAATAGGGATTCACTACGGCTAGCGGGGTCCTACGAGCAGTACTTC.

This clonotype appeared a few times. CDR3 sequence: CASSLGAGSDTQYF. The DNA for the CDR3 is TGTGCCAGCAGTTTAGGAGCGGGCTCAGATACGCAGTATTTT. The chain uses TRBV12-3 or TRBV12-4 and TRBJ2-3, with a tentative D call TRBD2 (6 bases). This CDR3 has 14 residues. The V end was cut by 1 base, the J end by 4 bases, with 9 bases between.

The chain combines TRBV29-1 with TRBJ2-3; the D is unclear. Trimming took 2 bases from V and 2 from J, leaving 11 bases between them. CDR1 and CDR2 (germline): SQVTM, ANQGSEA. The CDR3 covers 14 residues. The CDR3 loop is CSVELFGITDTQYF. CDR3 coding DNA: TGCAGCGTTGAATTGTTCGGAATCACAGATACGCAGTATTTT.

This clonotype was seen more than once but under ten times. V gene TRBV30 combines with J gene TRBJ1-4; TRBD1 aligns across 7 bases. J was trimmed by 6 bases and V by 2 bases; bases with no gene match: 6. The CDR3 is 14 residues long. Germline CDR1 reads GTSNPN; CDR2 reads SVGIG (reference sequence). The CDR3 region is CAWSQQGMYEKLFF. For the CDR3, the DNA is TGTGCCTGGAGTCAACAGGGGATGTATGAAAAACTGTTTTTT.

This rearrangement joins TRBV27 to TRBJ1-6; 8 nucleotides align to TRBD1. Germline CDR1 and CDR2: MNHEY and SMNVEV (reference sequence). The CDR3 extends over 19 amino acids. V lost 4 bases and J lost 7; bases outside the gene matches: 18. CDR3 in DNA: TGTGCCAGCAGTTCTATCGGACAGGGTGTCACCATTGGGAATTCACCCCTCCACTTT. Its protein is CASSSIGQGVTIGNSPLHF.

The CDR3 loop is CAWSAGRAYEQYF. CDR3 DNA: TGTGCCTGGAGTGCAGGACGGGCCTACGAGCAGTACTTC. The rearrangement joins TRBV30 to TRBJ2-7; no clear D gene. Germline V gene sequence: CDR1 GTSNPN, CDR2 SVGIG (reference sequence). The CDR3 is 13 residues long. The V and J ends lost 1 base and 2 bases respectively, with 9 bases between them.

Ten or more counts support this clonotype. The V and J genes are TRBV29-1 and TRBJ1-5; D is unclear. Germline-derived CDR1 and CDR2 are SQVTM and ANQGSEA. Trimming pared 5 bases from V and 3 bases from J, leaving 11 bases between. The CDR3 covers 13 residues. CDR3 in amino acids: CSVRDNYNQPQHF. Here the CDR3 DNA reads TGCAGCGTTCGTGACAATTACAATCAGCCCCAGCATTTT.

This clonotype was detected only a few times. CDR3 protein: CASRGLASETQYF. In DNA form, the CDR3 reads TGTGCCAGCAGGGGACTAGCGTCAGAGACCCAGTACTTC. The chain combines TRBV12-3 or TRBV12-4 with TRBJ2-5; 10 bases fit TRBD2. V gave up 6 bases and J gave up 4 bases; unmatched junction bases: 2. This CDR3 contains 13 residues.

The chain recombines TRBV4-2 with TRBJ2-5; 8 nucleotides match TRBD1. This CDR3 spans 15 amino acids. Germline V gives CDR1 LGHNA, CDR2 YNFKEQ. V dropped 1 base and J dropped 5; count of bases not matched to a gene: 6. The CDR3 nucleotides are TGTGCCAGCAGCCAAGCACAGGGGGTAGGGGAGACCCAGTACTTC. Its protein product is CASSQAQGVGETQYF.

CDR3 DNA sequence: TGTGCCAGCAGCAGGGGACTAGCGGGAGCCGCCACAGATACGCAGTATTTT. This translates into CASSRGLAGAATDTQYF. The chain links TRBV7-2 to TRBJ2-3, with TRBD2 matching 14 bases. The J segment lost 2 bases and the V segment lost 5 bases, leaving 6 bases of the junction unmatched. Looked up from germline, CDR1 is SGHTA and CDR2 is FQGNSA. The CDR3 is made up of 17 amino acids.

The chain recombines TRBV5-1 with TRBJ2-1, with 14 bases lining up with TRBD2. Germline V lookup: CDR1 SGHRS, CDR2 YFSETQ. The trim removed 3 bases at V and 9 bases at J, leaving 5 bases unmatched. This CDR3 contains 15 residues. The CDR3, as DNA: TGCGCCAGCAGCTGGGGGACTAGCGGGGGAGGTGAGCAGTTCTTC. Translating gives CASSWGTSGGGEQFF.

This clonotype was observed a few times. The chain uses TRBV7-2 and TRBJ2-5; D possibly corresponds to TRBD1 (5 bases). The CDR3 has 13 residues. The germline V and J ends were trimmed by 6 bases and 3 bases, with 11 bases remaining between them. Germline CDR1 and CDR2: SGHTA and FQGNSA. CDR3 bases: TGTGCCAGCAGAAGAAGCAGGGAAGAGACCCAGTACTTC. It specifies CASRRSREETQYF. Full variable domain (remainder filled in from reference TRBV7-2 and TRBJ2-5): GAGVSQSPSNKVTEKGKDVELRCDPISGHTALYWYRQSLGQGLEFLIYFQGNSAPDKSGLPSDRFSAERTGGSVSTLTIQRTQQEDSAVYLCASRRSREETQYFGPGTRLLVL.

This clonotype was picked up a small number of times. The chain is built from TRBV4-2 and TRBJ2-3; the D gene is possibly TRBD2 (5 bases). The CDR3 loop spans 15 amino acids. V was trimmed by 1 base and J by 2 bases, leaving 10 bases between them. Germline lookup yields CDR1 LGHNA and CDR2 YNFKEQ. CDR3 DNA sequence: TGTGCCAGCAGCCAAGCTGAGCGGCACACAGATACGCAGTATTTT. It is translated as CASSQAERHTDTQYF.

In this sample, this clonotype turned up a few times. The chain links TRBV18 to TRBJ2-7; D call uncertain. Germline V gives CDR1 KGHSH, CDR2 LQKENI. Trimming pared 4 bases from V and 2 bases from J, leaving 15 bases between. The CDR3 totals 15 residues. Written as DNA, the CDR3 is TGTGCCAGCTCACTGGCATCAGCGAAGACCTACGAGCAGTACTTC. Encoded protein: CASSLASAKTYEQYF. The variable domain in full, with the rest retrieved from reference TRBV18 and TRBJ2-7, is NAGVMQNPRHLVRRRGQEARLRCSPMKGHSHVYWYRQLPEEGLKFMVYLQKENIIDESGMPKERFSAEFPKEGPSILRIQQVVRGDSAAYFCASSLASAKTYEQYFGPGTRLTVT.

The V call is TRBV24-1, the J call TRBJ2-1, with 10 nucleotides matching TRBD2. From germline, CDR1 is KGHDR and CDR2 SFDVKD. J was trimmed by 2 bases and V by 4 bases; bases with no gene match: 7. This CDR3 comprises 17 residues. DNA of the CDR3: TGTGCCACCAGTGACTTTGGACTAGCGGATCCCTACAATGAGCAGTTCTTC. This sequence encodes CATSDFGLADPYNEQFF.

This clonotype was counted a few times. The chain joins TRBV4-2 to TRBJ2-1; 8 bases agree with TRBD2. This CDR3 contains 15 residues. The V segment lost 1 base and the J segment 5 bases; nucleotides outside the gene matches: 4. Germline values: CDR1 LGHNA, CDR2 YNFKEQ. CDR3 in DNA: TGTGCCAGCAGCCAAGCGGGGGGGACCGACAATGAGCAGTTCTTC. This encodes CASSQAGGTDNEQFF.

This chain joins TRBV12-3 or TRBV12-4 and TRBJ1-6; perhaps TRBD1 as D (6 bases). V was cut by 3 bases and J by 10 bases, with 13 bases left in between. The length of the CDR3 is 14 residues. The CDR3 DNA sequence: TGTGCCAGCAGTTTTGGACAGTTGTACTCACCCCTCCACTTT. This codes for CASSFGQLYSPLHF.

This clonotype has a handful of counts. The genes are TRBV20-1 and TRBJ2-1; weak D call: TRBD1 (5 bases). The CDR3 runs 14 residues. Germline V gives CDR1 DFQATT, CDR2 SNEGSKA (reference sequence). Trimming removed 5 bases at V and 5 bases at J, with 16 bases between. CDR3 loop: CSARRNPGNNEQFF. The CDR3 nucleotides are TGCAGTGCTCGAAGGAATCCAGGGAACAATGAGCAGTTCTTC.

The CDR3 DNA follows: TGCGCCAGCAGCTGGGGCGGGAGCGGGGGCTCCTACAATGAGCAGTTCTTC. This encodes CASSWGGSGGSYNEQFF. The chain joins TRBV5-1 to TRBJ2-1; 8 bases match TRBD2. The V and J ends lost 3 bases and 0 bases, in that order; junction bases with no gene match: 8. This CDR3 has 17 residues. Germline lookup yields CDR1 SGHRS and CDR2 YFSETQ.

The chain is built from TRBV5-1 and TRBJ2-1, with D perhaps matching TRBD1 (5 bases). V dropped 3 bases and J dropped 1 base, with 11 bases sitting between them. The CDR3 is made up of 15 amino acids. CDR1 SGHRS and CDR2 YFSETQ come from the germline V gene. The CDR3 region is CASSSDSRSYNEQFF. Written as DNA, the CDR3 is TGCGCCAGCAGCTCAGACAGTCGATCCTACAATGAGCAGTTCTTC. Based on the CDR3 plus reference TRBV5-1 and TRBJ2-1, the full variable domain is KAGVTQTPRYLIKTRGQQVTLSCSPISGHRSVSWYQQTPGQGLQFLFEYFSETQRNKGNFPGRFSGRQFSNSRSEMNVSTLELGDSALYLCASSSDSRSYNEQFFGPGTRLTVL.